This section outlines one TCR beta chain sequence together with its context. A junction boundary mismatches the germline segment, possibly from a read error. The CDR3 covers 12 residues. Germline V lookup: CDR1 MNHEY, CDR2 SVGAGI. The data are from a study of blood T cell repertoires in COVID-19. Libraries were prepared by immunoSEQ multiplex PCR; TCRdb keeps only in-frame clonotypes and omits some of them. The table has about 280,000 clones, around 87% seen once. V usage is TRBV6-5 and J usage is TRBJ1-1; TRBD1 matches 10 bases. This sequence was found in a woman under 30 with acute COVID-19. Sequencing was performed on PBMCs or T cells enriched from blood (not recorded which). CDR3 sequence: CASSTPGQGSWW. The DNA for the CDR3 is TGTGCCAGCAGTACACCGGGACAGGGGTCCTGGTGG.